This T cell receptor (beta chain) was sequenced during a study of cytomegalovirus exposure and HLA in healthy donors. Primers for the PCR totalled 60 Vbeta and 13 Jbeta. Measured with immunoSEQ multiplex PCR; TCRdb has only the in-frame clones, and not every one. The repertoire holds approximately 150,000 clones, with roughly 80% as singletons. Worth noting for this clone: Antigen unknown.

The ends were cut back, 5 bases at V and 7 bases at J, with 17 bases in the middle. The CDR3 loop spans 14 amino acids. From germline, CDR1 is SNHLY and CDR2 FYNNEI. General study results and limits: TRBV6-2, TRBV6-3 and some other V segments were excluded as indistinguishable. It is likely that the observed cluster of highly shared sequence variants was a sequencing artifact. Immune exposure information available was restricted to CMV serostatus.

The chain joins TRBV2 to TRBJ1-2, with D maybe TRBD1 (6 bases). Material for sequencing was PBMCs. The TCR was taken from a woman aged 25 to 39 in good health and CMV-seropositive. The CDR3 DNA reads TGTGCCAGCAGTAGGTTGCGGGGGGCGGCTGGCTACACCTTC. As protein: CASSRLRGAAGYTF.